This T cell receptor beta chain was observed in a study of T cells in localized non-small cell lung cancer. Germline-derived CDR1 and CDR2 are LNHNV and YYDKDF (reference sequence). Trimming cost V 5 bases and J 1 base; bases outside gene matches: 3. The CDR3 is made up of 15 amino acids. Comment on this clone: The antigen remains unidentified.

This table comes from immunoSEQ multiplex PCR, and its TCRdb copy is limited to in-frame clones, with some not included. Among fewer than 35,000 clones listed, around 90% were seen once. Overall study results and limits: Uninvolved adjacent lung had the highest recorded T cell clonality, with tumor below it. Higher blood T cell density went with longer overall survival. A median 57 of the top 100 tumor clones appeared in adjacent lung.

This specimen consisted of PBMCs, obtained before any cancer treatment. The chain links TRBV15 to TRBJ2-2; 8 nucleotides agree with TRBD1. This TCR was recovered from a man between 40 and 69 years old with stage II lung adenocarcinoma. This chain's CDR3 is CATSRTGGNTGELFF. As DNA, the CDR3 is TGTGCCACCAGCCGAACAGGGGGGAACACCGGGGAGCTGTTTTTT.